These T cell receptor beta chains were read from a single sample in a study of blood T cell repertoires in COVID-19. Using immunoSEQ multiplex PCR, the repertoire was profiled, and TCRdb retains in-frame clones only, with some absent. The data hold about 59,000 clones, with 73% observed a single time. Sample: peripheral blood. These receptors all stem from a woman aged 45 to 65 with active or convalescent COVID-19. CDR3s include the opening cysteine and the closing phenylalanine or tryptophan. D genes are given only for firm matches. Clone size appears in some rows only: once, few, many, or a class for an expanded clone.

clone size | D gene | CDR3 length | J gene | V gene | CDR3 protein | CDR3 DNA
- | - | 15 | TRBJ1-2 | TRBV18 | CASSPGGTDTYGYTF | TGTGCCAGCTCACCTGGCGGGACCGATACCTATGGCTACACCTTC
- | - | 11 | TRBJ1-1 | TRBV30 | CAWRYRHSAFF | TGTGCCTGGAGGTACAGGCACTCAGCTTTCTTT
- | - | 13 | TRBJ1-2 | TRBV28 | CASNPNPGKGYTF | TGTGCCAGCAACCCGAACCCAGGGAAAGGCTACACCTTC
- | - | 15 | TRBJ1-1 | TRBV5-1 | CASRESLGGNTEAFF | TGCGCCAGCAGGGAGTCTCTGGGTGGGAACACTGAAGCTTTCTTT
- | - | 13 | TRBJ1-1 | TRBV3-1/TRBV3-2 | CASSTRGGSRAFF | TGTGCCAGCAGCACTCGCGGAGGTTCTCGAGCTTTCTTT
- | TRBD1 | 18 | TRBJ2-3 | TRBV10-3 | CAISESKTRDRVTDTQYF | TGTGCCATCAGTGAGTCGAAAACAAGGGACAGGGTAACAGATACGCAGTATTTT
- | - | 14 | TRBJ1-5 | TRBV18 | CASSPVQGDQPQHF | TGTGCCAGCTCACCAGTACAGGGCGATCAGCCCCAGCATTTT
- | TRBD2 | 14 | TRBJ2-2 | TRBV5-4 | CASSGEGNTGELFF | TGTGCCAGCAGCGGGGAGGGGAACACCGGGGAGCTGTTTTTT
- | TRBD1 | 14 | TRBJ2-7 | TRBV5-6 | CASSFGRDRGEQYF | TGTGCCAGCAGCTTCGGACGTGACAGGGGGGAGCAGTACTTC
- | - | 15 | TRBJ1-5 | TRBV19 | CASSASGTLNQPQHF | TGTGCCAGTAGTGCAAGCGGGACCCTCAATCAGCCCCAGCATTTT
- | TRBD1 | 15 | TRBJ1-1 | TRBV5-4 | CASSSPGQGYIEAFF | TGTGCCAGCAGCTCACCGGGACAGGGTTACATTGAAGCTTTCTTT
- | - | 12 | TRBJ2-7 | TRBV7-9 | CASSLVAYEQYF | TGTGCCAGCAGCTTAGTAGCCTACGAGCAGTACTTC
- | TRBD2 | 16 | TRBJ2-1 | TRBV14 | CASSQEWGLINNEQFF | TGTGCCAGCAGCCAAGAATGGGGACTAATTAACAATGAGCAGTTCTTC
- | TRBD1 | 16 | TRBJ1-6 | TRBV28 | CASSRSGQGAERPLHF | TGTGCCAGCAGCCGCTCGGGACAGGGTGCTGAGCGGCCCCTCCACTTT
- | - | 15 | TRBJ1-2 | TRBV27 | CASSLTGRGNYGYTF | TGTGCCAGCAGTCTTACAGGGCGAGGGAACTATGGCTACACCTTC
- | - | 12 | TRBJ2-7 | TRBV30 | CAWSQFTYEQYF | TGTGCCTGGAGTCAGTTCACCTACGAGCAGTACTTC
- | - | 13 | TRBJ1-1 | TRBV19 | CASSITGGTEAFF | TGTGCCAGTAGTATAACGGGGGGCACTGAAGCTTTCTTT
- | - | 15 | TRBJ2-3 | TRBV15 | CATSRVKRSTDTQYF | TGTGCCACCAGCAGAGTAAAGCGGAGCACAGATACGCAGTATTTT
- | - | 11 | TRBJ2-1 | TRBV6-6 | CASSLGARQFF | TGTGCCAGCAGTTTAGGGGCTAGACAGTTCTTC
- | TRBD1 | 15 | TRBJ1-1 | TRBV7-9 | CASSARTGRETEAFF | TGTGCCAGCAGCGCTCGGACAGGGAGAGAGACTGAAGCTTTCTTT
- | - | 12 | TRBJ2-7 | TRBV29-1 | CSVEISPYEQYF | TGCAGCGTTGAAATTAGCCCCTACGAGCAGTACTTC
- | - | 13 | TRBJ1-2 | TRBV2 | CASSEEQQYGYTF | TGTGCCAGCAGTGAGGAACAGCAATATGGCTACACCTTC
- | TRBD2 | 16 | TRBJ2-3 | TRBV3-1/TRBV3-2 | CASSRRAGVQTDTQYF | TGTGCCAGCAGCCGTAGAGCGGGAGTACAGACAGATACGCAGTATTTT
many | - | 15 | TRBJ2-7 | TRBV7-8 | CASSPRGGGPYEQYF | TGTGCCAGCAGCCCCCGAGGGGGAGGGCCCTACGAGCAGTACTTC
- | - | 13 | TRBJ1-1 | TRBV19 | CASSIQVETEAFF | TGTGCCAGTAGTATACAGGTTGAAACTGAAGCTTTCTTT
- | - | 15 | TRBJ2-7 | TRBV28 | CASSTAGLNSYEQYF | TGTGCCAGCAGCACCGCAGGGTTAAACTCCTACGAGCAGTACTTC
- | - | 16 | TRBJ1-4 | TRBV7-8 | CASSLRERQWDEKLFF | TGTGCCAGCAGCTTGAGGGAGAGACAATGGGATGAAAAACTGTTTTTT
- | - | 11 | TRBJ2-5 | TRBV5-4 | CASSAGETQYF | TGTGCCAGCAGCGCGGGGGAGACCCAGTACTTC
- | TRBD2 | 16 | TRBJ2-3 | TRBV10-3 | CAIRPTTSGSTDTQYF | TGTGCCATCAGACCCACAACTAGCGGGAGCACAGATACGCAGTATTTT
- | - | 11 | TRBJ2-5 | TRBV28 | CASSLRETQYF | TGTGCCAGCAGTTTACGAGAGACCCAGTACTTC
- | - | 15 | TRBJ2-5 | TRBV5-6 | CASSSLRDFQETQYF | TGTGCCAGCAGCTCGCTCCGGGACTTCCAAGAGACCCAGTACTTC
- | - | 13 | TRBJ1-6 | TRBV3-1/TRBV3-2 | CASSQDHWGTLHF | TGTGCCAGCAGCCAAGATCATTGGGGGACACTCCACTTT
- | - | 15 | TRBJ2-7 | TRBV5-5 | CASSFQAGSHYEQYF | TGTGCCAGCAGCTTCCAGGCAGGGTCCCACTACGAGCAGTACTTC
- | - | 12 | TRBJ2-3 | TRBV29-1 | CSVVRSGDTQYF | TGCAGCGTTGTGCGTTCAGGGGATACGCAGTATTTT
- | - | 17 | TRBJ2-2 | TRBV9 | CASSVSWASENTGELFF | TGTGCCAGCAGCGTCTCCTGGGCTAGCGAGAACACCGGGGAGCTGTTTTTT
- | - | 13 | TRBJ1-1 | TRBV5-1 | CASSSEVGAEAFF | TGCGCCAGCAGCTCAGAGGTAGGGGCTGAAGCTTTCTTT
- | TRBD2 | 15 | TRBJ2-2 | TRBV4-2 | CASSQDGLAGGELFF | TGTGCCAGCAGCCAAGATGGACTAGCGGGAGGGGAGCTGTTTTTT
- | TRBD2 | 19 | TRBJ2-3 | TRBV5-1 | CASSLDGGASGTRADTQYF | TGCGCCAGCAGCTTGGACGGGGGGGCTAGCGGGACGAGGGCAGATACGCAGTATTTT
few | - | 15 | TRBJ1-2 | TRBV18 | CASSPPGSLPYGYTF | TGTGCCAGCTCACCACCGGGCAGCCTGCCCTATGGCTACACCTTC
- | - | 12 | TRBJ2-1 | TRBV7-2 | CASSPGSTEQFF | TGTGCCAGCAGCCCCGGGAGTACTGAGCAGTTCTTC
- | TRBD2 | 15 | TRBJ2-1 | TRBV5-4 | CASSLRPSGRNEQFF | TGTGCCAGCAGCTTGAGGCCTAGCGGGAGAAATGAGCAGTTCTTC
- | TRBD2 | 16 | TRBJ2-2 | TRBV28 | CASSLGPGLDTGELFF | TGTGCCAGCAGTTTGGGGCCGGGACTAGACACCGGGGAGCTGTTTTTT
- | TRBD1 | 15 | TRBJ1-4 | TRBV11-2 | CASSFGTGMNEKLFF | TGTGCCAGCAGCTTCGGGACAGGGATGAACGAAAAACTGTTTTTT
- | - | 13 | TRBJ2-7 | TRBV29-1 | CSVEANEGYEQYF | TGCAGCGTTGAAGCAAACGAGGGCTACGAGCAGTACTTC
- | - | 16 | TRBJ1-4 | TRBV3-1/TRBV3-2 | CASSPTLRATNEKLFF | TGTGCCAGCAGCCCCACCTTGAGGGCAACTAATGAAAAACTGTTTTTT
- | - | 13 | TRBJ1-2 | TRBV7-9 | CASSLGQVYGYTF | TGTGCCAGCAGCTTAGGGCAGGTCTATGGCTACACCTTC